This T cell receptor (beta chain) is from a study of blood T cell repertoires in COVID-19. Across the whole study: COVID-19 samples collected from the United States, Italy and Spain covered acute and convalescent phases. PBMCs, B-cell-depleted T cells, or T cells provided the cDNA or gDNA that made up the material.

Germline V gene data show CDR1 as SEHNR and CDR2 as FQNEAQ (reference sequence). This CDR3 region has 16 residues. The ends lost 3 bases at V and 8 bases at J; junction bases unmatched: 8. In the study's own analysis: Counts of nucleated cells, estimated from reference gene primer amplification, were obtained. Sequenced by immunoSEQ multiplex PCR; TCRdb stores in-frame clones only, minus some. The V and J calls and clone size are taken from that table; D and trimming were inferred from the DNA. The sample includes more than 85,000 clones, less than 90% of them seen just once. The source of this sequence is a man aged 45-65 years with acute or convalescent COVID-19. Material: peripheral blood. The chain couples TRBV7-9 to TRBJ2-1, with 12 bases aligning to TRBD2. The CDR3 region has the DNA TGTGCCAGCAGCTTGACTAGCGGGGGACGGGGCGATGAGCAGTTCTTC. As protein: CASSLTSGGRGDEQFF.